The 3 T cell receptor beta chains below were found in one sample sequenced in a study of neurological immune-mediated disorders. TCRdb re-derived calls from the 5' RACE reads in MiXCR, one entry per CDR3 protein. The sample carries 53,000 or so distinct CDR3 sequences, about 8% recorded once. Time point defined: longitudinal time-point 3. Source material: PBMCs. These receptors originate from a woman aged 40 to 50 in good health.

Remarks on this clonotype: The junction does not match germline at one end; this may be a read error. This rearrangement joins TRBV7-9 to TRBJ1-5; D might be TRBD1 (5 bases). Per the germline V gene, CDR1 is SEHNR and CDR2 is FQNEAQ (reference sequence). The CDR3 has 17 amino acids. The CDR3 reads CASSLDPRMGVGQPQNF. CDR3 bases: TGTGCCAGCAGCTTAGATCCTCGGATGGGGGTCGGTCAGCCCCAGAATTTT.

This clonotype has at least ten counts. V gene TRBV14 combines with J gene TRBJ2-1; 9 nucleotides line up with TRBD1. V dropped 8 bases and J dropped 7; count of bases not matched to a gene: 6. The CDR3 extends over 13 amino acids. Germline V gene data show CDR1 as SGHDN and CDR2 as FVKESK. The CDR3 loop reads CASGQGLTNEQFF. The CDR3 region has the DNA TGTGCCAGCGGACAGGGGTTGACGAATGAGCAGTTCTTC.

This clonotype was counted ten times or more. The genes are TRBV5-1 and TRBJ1-1, with a tentative D call TRBD1 (6 bases). This CDR3 has 15 residues. Trimming took off 0 bases at V and 6 bases at J, with 15 bases between the two ends. CDR1 and CDR2 from the germline V gene are SGHRS and YFSETQ. The CDR3 nucleotides are TGCGCCAGCAGCTTGGCCCTGGGGGCAAGGGCTGAAGCTTTCTTT. Amino acids: CASSLALGARAEAFF.